The 8 T cell receptor beta chains presented below share a single source sample, sequenced in a study of blood T cell repertoires in COVID-19. TCRdb's table, derived via immunoSEQ multiplex PCR, lists solely in-frame clones and lacks some. The sample contains a few hundred thousand clones, around 90% of which appear only once. Sequenced input: peripheral blood. The receptors originated from a man aged 18 to 30 with active or convalescent COVID-19.

This chain uses TRBV19 with TRBJ1-5, with D possibly matching TRBD1 (5 bases). V lost 3 bases to trimming and J lost 6 bases, with 6 bases between them. The V gene's germline CDR1 is LNHDA and CDR2 SQIVND (reference sequence). The CDR3 contains 12 residues. CDR3 protein: CASSITGQPQHF. The CDR3 DNA follows: TGTGCCAGTAGTATTACAGGTCAGCCCCAGCATTTT.

The V gene is TRBV18, the J gene TRBJ1-5; TRBD1 agrees at 7 bases. Looked up from germline, CDR1 is KGHSH and CDR2 is LQKENI. This CDR3 is built from 18 residues. The junction had 15 bases not matched to a gene; V was cut back by 3 bases and J by 4 bases. This CDR3 is CASSPPRDSRFGNQPQHF. The CDR3 DNA reads TGTGCCAGCTCACCGCCCCGGGACAGCCGATTCGGGAATCAGCCCCAGCATTTT.

V and J are TRBV18 and TRBJ2-1, with TRBD1 identical over 7 bases. With 3 bases clipped from V and 6 bases from J, the junction kept 17 bases outside the gene matches. CDR1 and CDR2 (germline): KGHSH, LQKENI. The CDR3 is 18 amino acids. CDR3: CASSPLRPRQGPPNEQFF. The CDR3 region has the DNA TGTGCCAGCTCACCCCTCCGACCCAGACAGGGCCCCCCCAATGAGCAGTTCTTC.

This clone appeared a few times. The J gene is TRBJ2-3, the V gene TRBV18, with D possibly TRBD2 on 5 matching bases. Germline V gene lookup returns CDR1 KGHSH and CDR2 LQKENI. Trimming shortened V by 2 bases and J by 5 bases, and 11 bases separated the two germline ends. The CDR3 contains 14 residues. The CDR3 loop is CASSPASRVDTQYF. In DNA form, the CDR3 reads TGTGCCAGCTCACCAGCATCGCGGGTAGATACGCAGTATTTT.

The rearrangement uses TRBV7-9 and TRBJ2-7; D may be TRBD1 (6 bases). V lost 5 bases and J lost 0, with 17 bases in between. The CDR3 has 16 residues. Germline values: CDR1 SEHNR, CDR2 FQNEAQ (reference sequence). The CDR3 DNA sequence: TGTGCCAGCAGCCCGCGGTCAGGGGCGAGCTCCTACGAGCAGTACTTC. Its protein product is CASSPRSGASSYEQYF.

The chain recombines TRBV7-8 with TRBJ1-3, with D perhaps matching TRBD1 (6 bases). Germline CDR1 and CDR2: SGHVS and FQNEAQ. Trimming shortened V by 8 bases and J by 3 bases, and 14 bases separated the two germline ends. The CDR3 has 14 residues. This chain's CDR3 is CASSITGIGNTIYF. For the CDR3, the DNA is TGTGCCAGCTCCATCACAGGGATTGGAAACACCATATATTTT.

The chain uses TRBV10-3 and TRBJ2-3, with TRBD1 as a possible D gene (5 bases). V lost 2 bases to trimming and J lost 10 bases, with 19 bases between them. Germline-derived CDR1 and CDR2 are ENHRY and SYGVKD. The CDR3 is made up of 15 amino acids. The CDR3 here is CAISEAGQVMTAQYF. CDR3 coding DNA: TGTGCCATCAGTGAGGCAGGTCAGGTAATGACAGCGCAGTATTTT.

About this clone: At one of its ends the junction is not consistent with the germline gene, which may arise from a read error. The V call is TRBV10-3, the J call TRBJ1-1; possible D gene TRBD1, 5 bases. The CDR3 is 15 residues long. In germline, CDR1 is ENHRY, CDR2 SYGVKD. The DNA for the CDR3 is TGTGCCATCAGTGAGTCTTTCCGGGACTTAGAAACCTTTTTTTTT. Its protein product is CAISESFRDLETFFF.